This TCR beta chain stems from a study of blood T cell repertoires in COVID-19. Assay: immunoSEQ multiplex PCR; the TCRdb copy retains only in-frame clones and omits some. The repertoire holds around 250,000 clones, with over 70% as singletons. This clone was observed once. V shed 1 base and J shed 4 bases, with 8 bases lying between them. Germline V gene data show CDR1 as LNHDA and CDR2 as SQIVND (reference sequence). The CDR3 covers 14 residues. The TCR sequence derives from a woman aged 40 to 55 who had been exposed to COVID-19. The J gene is TRBJ1-5, the V gene TRBV19; perhaps TRBD1 as D (6 bases). Sequences were obtained from PBMCs or T cells enriched from blood (not recorded which). The CDR3 bases are TGTGCCAGTAGTATAGGGCAGGGGAATCAGCCCCAGCATTTT. This translates into CASSIGQGNQPQHF.